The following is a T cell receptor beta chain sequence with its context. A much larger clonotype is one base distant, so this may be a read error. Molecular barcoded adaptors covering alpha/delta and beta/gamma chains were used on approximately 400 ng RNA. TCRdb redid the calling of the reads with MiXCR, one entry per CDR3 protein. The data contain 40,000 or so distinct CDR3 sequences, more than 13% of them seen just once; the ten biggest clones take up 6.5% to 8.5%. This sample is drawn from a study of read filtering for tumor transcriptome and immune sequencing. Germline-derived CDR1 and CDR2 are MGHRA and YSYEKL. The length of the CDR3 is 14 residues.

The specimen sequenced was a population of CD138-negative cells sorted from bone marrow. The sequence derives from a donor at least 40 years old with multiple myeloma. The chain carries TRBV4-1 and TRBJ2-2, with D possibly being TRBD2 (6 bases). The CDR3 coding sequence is TGCGCCAGCAGCCCTACGGCGGGCACCGGGGGGCTGTTTTTT. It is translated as CASSPTAGTGGLFF.